The 26 T cell receptor beta chains reported below all come from one sample, sequenced in a study of lymphopenia after photon versus proton radiotherapy. Clones were read by immunoSEQ multiplex PCR, and TCRdb kept only the in-frame ones, dropping some. Among some 25,000 clones, about four fifths were seen once, and the ten largest hold approximately 4%. This material consisted of peripheral blood, taken from a patient treated with photon-based radiotherapy. The receptors shown here come from a woman between 45 and 65 years old with pancreatic cancer.

The gene calls are TRBV6-1 and TRBJ2-5; D remains unclear. This CDR3 contains 13 residues. The V gene's germline CDR1 is MNHNS and CDR2 SASEGT. Trimming shortened V by 7 bases and J by 2 bases, and 11 bases separated the two germline ends. CDR3 loop: CASMGYSQETQYF. CDR3 DNA sequence: TGTGCCAGCATGGGCTATTCACAAGAGACCCAGTACTTC.

The V gene is TRBV7-2, the J gene TRBJ2-5, with D perhaps TRBD1 or TRBD2 (6 bases each). Trimming took off 9 bases at V and 4 bases at J, with 12 bases between the two ends. The CDR3 loop spans 12 amino acids. The germline V gene encodes CDR1 SGHTA and CDR2 FQGNSA. CDR3 coding DNA: TGTGCCAGTGGGGGGCTTGGAGAGACCCAGTACTTC. Encoded protein: CASGGLGETQYF.

The chain links TRBV5-1 to TRBJ2-4, with a weak D call TRBD2 (5 bases). The CDR3 consists of 15 residues. V gave up 0 bases and J gave up 2 bases, with 9 bases separating them. Germline V lookup: CDR1 SGHRS, CDR2 YFSETQ. CDR3 residues: CASSLVSDSKNIQYF. CDR3 coding DNA: TGCGCCAGCAGCTTGGTTTCGGACTCCAAAAACATTCAGTACTTC.

The chain carries TRBV27 and TRBJ2-6; 7 nucleotides match TRBD1. Trimming took 2 bases from V and 2 from J; bases not matched to a gene: 3. The length of the CDR3 is 16 residues. Germline CDR1 is MNHEY and CDR2 is SMNVEV (reference sequence). This CDR3 reads CASSLGTGAGANVLTF. The CDR3 DNA sequence: TGTGCCAGCAGTTTAGGAACAGGGGCTGGGGCCAACGTCCTGACTTTC. Using reference TRBV27 and TRBJ2-6 for the parts outside the CDR3, the full variable domain is EAQVTQNPRYLITVTGKKLTVTCSQNMNHEYMSWYRQDPGLGLRQIYYSMNVEVTDKGDVPEGYKVSRKEKRNFPLILESPSPNQTSLYFCASSLGTGAGANVLTFGAGSRLTVL.

The genes are TRBV6-5 and TRBJ2-7; 14 bases match TRBD2. Germline lookup yields CDR1 MNHEY and CDR2 SVGAGI. J lost 6 bases, V lost 6 bases, and 7 bases had no gene match. CDR3 length equals 15 residues. The CDR3 spells CASRGGTSGSIEQYF. For the CDR3, the DNA is TGTGCCAGCAGGGGAGGGACTAGCGGGAGTATCGAGCAGTACTTC.

The rearrangement links TRBV7-8 to TRBJ2-7, with 9 bases fitting TRBD2. The V and J ends lost 5 bases and 3 bases, in that order; junction bases with no gene match: 20. The CDR3 has 19 residues. Per the germline V gene, CDR1 is SGHVS and CDR2 is FQNEAQ. The CDR3 bases are TGTGCCAGCAGCAGAGGGGGGAACAGCCGCGCTAGCGGGGTCTACGAGCAGTACTTC. Protein product: CASSRGGNSRASGVYEQYF. Full variable domain (outside the CDR3, taken from reference TRBV7-8 and TRBJ2-7): GAGVSQSPRYKVAKRGQDVALRCDPISGHVSLFWYQQALGQGPEFLTYFQNEAQLDKSGLPSDRFFAERPEGSVSTLKIQRTQQEDSAVYLCASSRGGNSRASGVYEQYFGPGTRLTVT.

The V call is TRBV9, the J call TRBJ2-1, with D tentatively TRBD2 (5 bases). Germline assignment: CDR1 SGDLS and CDR2 YYNGEE. The germline V and J ends were trimmed by 0 bases and 0 bases, with 10 bases remaining between them. This CDR3 spans 16 amino acids. Here the CDR3 DNA reads TGTGCCAGCAGCGTAGCCTCGGACTCCTCCTACAATGAGCAGTTCTTC. It specifies CASSVASDSSYNEQFF.

This chain connects TRBV6-5 to TRBJ2-2; D is perhaps TRBD2 (6 bases). The CDR3 consists of 14 residues. Germline V gives CDR1 MNHEY, CDR2 SVGAGI. Trimming removed 10 bases at V and 4 bases at J, with 16 bases between. The CDR3 protein is CAIRDSSSTGELFF. The CDR3 DNA sequence: TGTGCCATCAGGGACTCCTCGAGCACCGGGGAGCTGTTTTTT.

The chain carries TRBV5-4 and TRBJ2-1, with D possibly TRBD1 on 6 matching bases. V lost 1 base and J lost 4, with 9 bases in between. Germline loops: CDR1 SGHNT, CDR2 YYREEE (reference sequence). The CDR3 consists of 14 residues. In DNA, the CDR3 is TGTGCCAGCAGCTTGTGGGGGCCGTACAATGAGCAGTTCTTC. This translates into CASSLWGPYNEQFF.

The rearrangement uses TRBV27 and TRBJ1-1; the D is unclear. The CDR3 is 10 residues long. Trimming took 8 bases from V and 8 from J, leaving 9 bases between them. Per the germline V gene, CDR1 is MNHEY and CDR2 is SMNVEV (reference sequence). CDR3 residues: CASGNSEAFF. CDR3 DNA sequence: TGTGCCAGCGGCAACAGCGAAGCTTTCTTT.

The gene calls are TRBV30 and TRBJ1-2; weak D call: TRBD1 (6 bases). Trimming cost V 4 bases and J 4 bases, with 16 bases left between them. The CDR3 length is 14 residues. Germline CDR1 is GTSNPN and CDR2 is SVGIG (reference sequence). The CDR3 is CAWNRRQATYGYTF. In nucleotides, the CDR3 is TGTGCCTGGAACAGACGACAGGCCACCTATGGCTACACCTTC.

This clone was detected once. The chain joins TRBV5-5 to TRBJ2-1; 8 bases align to TRBD2. The CDR3 loop spans 16 amino acids. The trim removed 1 base at V and 0 bases at J, leaving 3 bases unmatched. In germline, CDR1 is SGHKS, CDR2 YYEKEE (reference sequence). The CDR3 nucleotides read TGTGCCAGCAGCTTGACGCTAGCGGGCTCCTACAATGAGCAGTTCTTC. It specifies CASSLTLAGSYNEQFF.

V is TRBV4-2 and J is TRBJ2-1, with TRBD2 matching 9 bases. The germline CDR1 and CDR2 sequences are LGHNA and YNFKEQ. This CDR3 comprises 17 residues. Losses at the gene ends were 0 bases for V and 9 bases for J; bases not matched to a gene: 12. CDR3 protein: CASSQEAGLATIGEQFF. CDR3 nucleotides: TGTGCCAGCAGCCAAGAGGCCGGACTAGCGACAATAGGTGAGCAGTTCTTC.

The CDR3: CASSSGPEGYTF. CDR3 in DNA: TGTGCCAGCAGCTCGGGACCTGAGGGCTACACCTTC. The V gene is TRBV7-2, the J gene TRBJ1-2; possible D gene TRBD1, 5 bases. In germline, CDR1 is SGHTA, CDR2 FQGNSA. CDR3 length equals 12 residues. The V end lost 4 bases, the J end lost 8 bases, and 11 bases lay between the germline ends.

This chain joins TRBV5-1 and TRBJ2-7; D possibly corresponds to TRBD1 (6 bases). The V end lost 4 bases, the J end lost 4 bases, and 12 bases lay between the germline ends. Germline CDR1 SGHRS, CDR2 YFSETQ. The CDR3 extends over 13 amino acids. CDR3: CASSVQTGYEQYF. Here the CDR3 DNA reads TGCGCCAGCAGCGTTCAAACAGGGTACGAGCAGTACTTC.

V usage is TRBV5-1 and J usage is TRBJ1-2; no clear D gene. This CDR3 is built from 14 residues. Germline CDR1 SGHRS, CDR2 YFSETQ. Trimming removed 3 bases at V and 1 base at J, with 10 bases between. The CDR3, as DNA: TGCGCCAGCAGCTCGACCGACGGTAACTATGGCTACACCTTC. Protein sequence: CASSSTDGNYGYTF.

The chain uses TRBV30 and TRBJ2-5; D possibly corresponds to TRBD2 (5 bases). V gave up 4 bases and J gave up 3 bases, with 6 bases separating them. The CDR3 totals 11 residues. CDR1 is GTSNPN and CDR2 is SVGIG in the germline V gene (reference sequence). The CDR3 DNA sequence: TGTGCCTGGACCGGGAAAGAGACCCAGTACTTC. It specifies CAWTGKETQYF.

The chain links TRBV19 to TRBJ1-5, with TRBD1 matching 9 bases. The CDR3 spans 18 residues. V trimming: 7 bases; J trimming: 2 bases; junction bases outside the gene matches: 15. The V gene's germline CDR1 is LNHDA and CDR2 SQIVND (reference sequence). CDR3 sequence (DNA): TGTGCCAGTACCCCTTTCCAACAGGGGGCCCTAGGCAATCAGCCCCAGCATTTT. Translation gives CASTPFQQGALGNQPQHF.

The chain is built from TRBV7-6 and TRBJ2-2; TRBD1 aligns across 10 bases. CDR1 is SGHVS, CDR2 FNYEAQ, per germline. V lost 4 bases and J lost 2; bases outside the gene matches: 4. This CDR3 has 16 residues. CDR3 sequence: CASSSGQGDNTGELFF. The CDR3 DNA sequence: TGTGCCAGCAGCTCCGGACAGGGGGACAACACCGGGGAGCTGTTTTTT.

This chain links TRBV28 with TRBJ2-7, with 11 bases that match TRBD1. The CDR3 has 15 residues. V was clipped by 6 bases and J by 0 bases; unmatched bases: 4. Germline CDR1 reads MDHEN; CDR2 reads SYDVKM. The chain's CDR3 is CASRPGTGGSYEQYF. DNA of the CDR3: TGTGCCAGCAGACCCGGGACAGGGGGCTCCTACGAGCAGTACTTC.

This chain connects TRBV7-6 to TRBJ2-1; 11 nucleotides match TRBD2. Germline assignment: CDR1 SGHVS and CDR2 FNYEAQ. This CDR3 comprises 17 residues. Losses at the gene ends were 8 bases for V and 10 bases for J; bases not matched to a gene: 19. The CDR3, as DNA: TGTGCCAGCGCGGGGCGACTAGCGGGATCCCCGGACGCCGAGCAGTTCTTC. The encoded protein is CASAGRLAGSPDAEQFF.

The genes are TRBV28 and TRBJ2-1, with 12 bases lining up with TRBD2. The CDR3 covers 14 residues. Germline CDR1 MDHEN, CDR2 SYDVKM. V dropped 3 bases and J dropped 14; count of bases not matched to a gene: 8. The CDR3 is CASSFRGLAGGEFF. The CDR3 coding sequence is TGTGCCAGCAGTTTTAGGGGCCTAGCGGGAGGGGAGTTCTTC.

The genes are TRBV10-2 and TRBJ1-5; TRBD1 agrees at 8 bases. Germline V gene lookup returns CDR1 WSHSY and CDR2 SAAADI. This CDR3 has 17 residues. Trimming at V came to 0 bases and at J to 1 base, leaving 5 bases not matched to a gene. The CDR3 DNA sequence: TGCGCCAGCAGTGAGTCGACAGGGGCGACGAGCAATCAGCCCCAGCATTTT. Its protein product is CASSESTGATSNQPQHF.

The sample holds one count of this clone. The V gene is TRBV5-1, the J gene TRBJ1-1, with 11 bases fitting TRBD1. With V trimmed by 4 bases and J by 4 bases, 9 bases remained unmatched. This CDR3 comprises 16 residues. Germline CDR1 SGHRS, CDR2 YFSETQ. CDR3 protein: CASSIAGTGGTTEAFF. DNA for the CDR3: TGCGCCAGCAGCATAGCCGGGACAGGGGGTACCACTGAAGCTTTCTTT.

The chain links TRBV5-1 to TRBJ1-1; 8 bases map to TRBD1. The germline CDR1 and CDR2 sequences are SGHRS and YFSETQ. This CDR3 contains 13 residues. The ends lost 5 bases at V and 10 bases at J; junction bases unmatched: 10. The CDR3 bases are TGCGCCAGCAGACTGGACAGGGCCGCGGGAGCTTTCTTT. This encodes CASRLDRAAGAFF.

This chain uses TRBV28 with TRBJ1-5; a possible D gene is TRBD1 (6 bases). The CDR3 loop spans 13 amino acids. V lost 6 bases and J lost 6, with 12 bases in between. Germline CDR1 MDHEN, CDR2 SYDVKM. CDR3 amino acids: CASRHRAGQPQHF. CDR3 coding DNA: TGTGCCAGCAGGCACAGGGCAGGTCAGCCCCAGCATTTT. The entire variable domain, with the rest obtained from reference TRBV28 and TRBJ1-5, is as follows: DVKVTQSSRYLVKRTGEKVFLECVQDMDHENMFWYRQDPGLGLRLIYFSYDVKMKEKGDIPEGYSVSREKKERFSLILESASTNQTSMYLCASRHRAGQPQHFGDGTRLSIL.